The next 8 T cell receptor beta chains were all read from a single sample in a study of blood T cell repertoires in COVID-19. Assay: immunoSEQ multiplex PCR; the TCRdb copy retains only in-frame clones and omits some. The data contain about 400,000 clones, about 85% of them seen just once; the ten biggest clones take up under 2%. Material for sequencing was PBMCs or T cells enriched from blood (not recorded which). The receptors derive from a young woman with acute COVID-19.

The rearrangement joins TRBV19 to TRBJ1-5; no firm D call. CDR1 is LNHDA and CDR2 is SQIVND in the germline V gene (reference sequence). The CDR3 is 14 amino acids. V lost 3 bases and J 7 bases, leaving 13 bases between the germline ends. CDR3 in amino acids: CASSIEGGRQPQHF. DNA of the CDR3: TGTGCCAGTAGTATTGAGGGCGGGAGGCAGCCCCAGCATTTT.

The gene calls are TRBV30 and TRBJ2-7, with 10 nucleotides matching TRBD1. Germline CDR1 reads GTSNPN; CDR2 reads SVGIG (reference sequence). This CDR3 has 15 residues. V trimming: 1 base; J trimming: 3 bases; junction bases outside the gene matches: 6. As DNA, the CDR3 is TGTGCCTGGAGTGCATTCCGGGACAGGGGCTACGAGCAGTACTTC. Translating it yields CAWSAFRDRGYEQYF.

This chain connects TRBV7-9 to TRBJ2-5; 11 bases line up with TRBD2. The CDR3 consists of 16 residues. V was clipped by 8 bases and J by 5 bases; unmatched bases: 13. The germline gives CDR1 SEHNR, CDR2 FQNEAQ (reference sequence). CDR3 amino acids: CASSPPGLAGGETQYF. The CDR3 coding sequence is TGTGCCAGCTCCCCCCCTGGGCTAGCGGGGGGTGAGACCCAGTACTTC.

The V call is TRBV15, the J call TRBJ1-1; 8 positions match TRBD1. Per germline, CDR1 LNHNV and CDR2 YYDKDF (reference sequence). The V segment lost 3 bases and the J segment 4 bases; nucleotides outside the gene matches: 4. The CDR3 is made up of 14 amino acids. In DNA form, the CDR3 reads TGTGCCACCAGCAGGGAGGACAGGGCCACTGAAGCTTTCTTT. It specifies CATSREDRATEAFF. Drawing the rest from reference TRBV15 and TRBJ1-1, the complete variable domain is DAMVIQNPRYQVTQFGKPVTLSCSQTLNHNVMYWYQQKSSQAPKLLFHYYDKDFNNEADTPDNFQSRRPNTSFCFLDIRSPGLGDTAMYLCATSREDRATEAFFGQGTRLTVV.

CDR3 nucleotides: TGTGCCAGCAGCTCGCACCCCGAGGATGAAGCTTTCTTT. This translates into CASSSHPEDEAFF. V and J are TRBV7-2 and TRBJ1-1; D unclear. The germline gives CDR1 SGHTA, CDR2 FQGNSA. Trimming removed 4 bases from V and 7 bases from J, with 13 bases in between. The CDR3 totals 13 residues.

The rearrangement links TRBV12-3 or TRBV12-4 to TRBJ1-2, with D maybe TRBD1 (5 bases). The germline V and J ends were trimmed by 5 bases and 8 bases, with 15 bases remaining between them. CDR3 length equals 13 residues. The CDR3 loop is CASSAFGTGGYTF. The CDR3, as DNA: TGTGCCAGCAGTGCCTTCGGGACTGGAGGCTACACCTTC.

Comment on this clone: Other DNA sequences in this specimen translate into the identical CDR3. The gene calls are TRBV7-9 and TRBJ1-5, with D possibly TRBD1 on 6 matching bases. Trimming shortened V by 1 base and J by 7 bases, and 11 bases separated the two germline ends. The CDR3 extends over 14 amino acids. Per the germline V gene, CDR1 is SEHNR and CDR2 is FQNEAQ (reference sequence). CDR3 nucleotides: TGTGCCAGCAGCTTAGAGGGGGGGGGCCAGCCCCAGCATTTT. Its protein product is CASSLEGGGQPQHF.

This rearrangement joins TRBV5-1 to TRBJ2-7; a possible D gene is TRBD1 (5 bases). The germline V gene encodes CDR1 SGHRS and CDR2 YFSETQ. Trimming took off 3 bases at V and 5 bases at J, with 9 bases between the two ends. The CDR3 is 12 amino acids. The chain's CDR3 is CASSWQGNEQYF. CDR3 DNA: TGCGCCAGCAGCTGGCAGGGAAACGAGCAGTACTTC.